This paragraph covers one TCR beta chain sequence. Its antigen is undetermined. This CDR3 is also generated by other DNA sequences in the sample. These data are taken from a study of shared clonotypes between healthy human individuals. Turning to the study itself: The study drew on a couple of women and three men aged 18 to 49 as donors. Overall study findings and caveats: Generally, naive subsets (rather than memory subsets) showed larger estimated richness.

Per the germline V gene, CDR1 is GTSNPN and CDR2 is SVGIG (reference sequence). The germline V and J ends were trimmed by 0 bases and 5 bases, with 5 bases remaining between them. The CDR3 is 11 amino acids. Measured with immunoSEQ multiplex PCR; TCRdb has only the in-frame clones, and not every one. The sample has over 2 million clones, around 93% seen once. The rearrangement links TRBV30 to TRBJ2-7; D remains unclear. Specimen: naive CD4+ T cells from PBMCs. Subset here: CD45RA+ positively selected. The sequence came from a man aged 18 to 35 in good health. Some clones in this sample may be carry-over from other donors' samples. CDR3 amino acids: CAWSVGHEQYF. The DNA for the CDR3 is TGTGCCTGGAGTGTGGGCCACGAGCAGTACTTC.